A selection of T cell receptor beta chains follows, all from one sample in a study of blood T cells in healthy people across ages. TCRdb recomputed calls from the 5' RACE reads with MiXCR, one row per CDR3 protein. The sample carries more than 550,000 distinct CDR3 sequences, 22% recorded once. The specimen sequenced was blood. The receptors originated from a man aged 70 or older in good health. The CDR3 runs from the conserved cysteine through the conserved F or W. The D gene is left open where the match is weak. Expanded clones get a size class; other rows say once, few or many, or leave the size out.

d_call	v_call	cdr3_length	j_call	clone_size	cdr3_nt	cdr3_aa
TRBD1	TRBV7-2	15	TRBJ2-4	few	TGTGCCAGCAGCCTCAGACAGGGAGCCAAAAACATTCAGTACTTC	CASSLRQGAKNIQYF
TRBD2	TRBV11-1	14	TRBJ2-1	NA	TGTGCCAGCAGATTCGGGACTAGCTACAATGAGCAGTTCTTC	CASRFGTSYNEQFF
NA	TRBV5-1	15	TRBJ1-5	NA	TGCGCCAGCAGCGCGGACAGCATGGCCAATCAGCCCCAGCATTTT	CASSADSMANQPQHF
TRBD2	TRBV12-3/TRBV12-4	13	TRBJ2-7	few	TGTGCCAGCAGTCCTAGACTAGCATCCGAGCAGTACTTC	CASSPRLASEQYF
TRBD2	TRBV6-5	13	TRBJ2-1	NA	TGTGCCAGCAGTTGGGGACTAGCGGATGAGCAGTTCTTC	CASSWGLADEQFF
NA	TRBV29-1	12	TRBJ2-3	few	TGCAGCGTTGAAGGCCTTAGGGATACGCAGTATTTT	CSVEGLRDTQYF
TRBD2	TRBV20-1	14	TRBJ2-1	NA	TGCAGTGCTCCGTCCACTAGCGGGAGGAATGAGCAGTTCTTC	CSAPSTSGRNEQFF
NA	TRBV6-1	19	TRBJ2-3	NA	TGTGCCAGCAGTGACGGCAGGGCCACTGGCCGGGTTAGCACAGATACGCAGTATTTT	CASSDGRATGRVSTDTQYF
NA	TRBV6-5	12	TRBJ2-1	NA	TGTGCCAGCAGCCGGGGACTTGGTGAGCAGTTCTTC	CASSRGLGEQFF
NA	TRBV7-9	16	TRBJ2-1	few	TGTGCCAGCAGTTTTAGGGGTAGCGACCTATACAATGAGCAGTTCTTC	CASSFRGSDLYNEQFF
TRBD1	TRBV6-1	18	TRBJ1-1	few	TGTGCCAGCAGTCGGAGGGGAGGGGGCGAGGCATTGAACACTGAAGCTTTCTTT	CASSRRGGGEALNTEAFF
TRBD2	TRBV12-3/TRBV12-4	15	TRBJ2-1	few	TGTGTCAGCAGTTTACTAGCGATCTCCTACAATGAGCAGTTCTTC	CVSSLLAISYNEQFF
NA	TRBV7-9	12	TRBJ1-4	NA	TGTGCCAGCAGCAAGAAACAGGAAAAACTGTTTTTT	CASSKKQEKLFF
TRBD2	TRBV24-1	15	TRBJ2-1	NA	TGTGCCACCAGTGCCGGGACTAGCGGGGGTGATGAGCAGTTCTTC	CATSAGTSGGDEQFF
NA	TRBV12-3/TRBV12-4	14	TRBJ2-3	NA	TGTACCAGCAGTTTGGATGACAACACAGATACGCAGTATTTT	CTSSLDDNTDTQYF